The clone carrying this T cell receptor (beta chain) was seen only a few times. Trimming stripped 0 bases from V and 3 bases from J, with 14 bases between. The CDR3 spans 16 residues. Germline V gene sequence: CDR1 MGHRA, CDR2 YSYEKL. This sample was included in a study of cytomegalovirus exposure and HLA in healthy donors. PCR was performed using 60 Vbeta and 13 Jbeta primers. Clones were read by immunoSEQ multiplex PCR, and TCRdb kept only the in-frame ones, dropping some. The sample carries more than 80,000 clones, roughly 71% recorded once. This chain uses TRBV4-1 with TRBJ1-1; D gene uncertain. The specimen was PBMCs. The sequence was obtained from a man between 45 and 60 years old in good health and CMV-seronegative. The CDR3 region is CASSQDHGGWDTEAFF. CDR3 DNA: TGCGCCAGCAGCCAAGACCACGGAGGCTGGGACACTGAAGCTTTCTTT.